This T cell receptor (beta chain) was profiled in a study of control samples from healthy donors and cancer patients. This CDR3 has 16 residues. Looked up from germline, CDR1 is MNHEY and CDR2 is SVGEGT. The germline V and J ends were trimmed by 6 bases and 1 base, with 19 bases remaining between them. Sequencing used immunoSEQ multiplex PCR; TCRdb keeps in-frame clones, though not all of them. The data hold some 80,000 clones, with about 92% observed a single time. This sequence originates from a woman aged 55-69 years in good health. The rearrangement uses TRBV6-2 or TRBV6-3 and TRBJ2-7, with a weak D call TRBD1 (5 bases). The sequencing input was blood. As DNA, the CDR3 is TGTGCCAGCAGCCCGCCCAAGAGCAGGGATTCCTACGAGCAGTACTTC. This translates into CASSPPKSRDSYEQYF.